What follows are 17 T cell receptor beta chains derived from one specimen sequenced in a study of CD4+ T cells in melanoma. This table comes from immunoSEQ multiplex PCR, and its TCRdb copy is limited to in-frame clones, with some not included. This table holds around 12,000 clones, less than 75% found once. The specimen was cells from a culture (not recorded whether cultured in vitro). The receptors were gathered from a human donor with melanoma.

This clone turned up a few times. This chain links TRBV27 with TRBJ2-7; D unclear. Trimming took off 4 bases at V and 2 bases at J, with 21 bases between the two ends. Germline CDR1 reads MNHEY; CDR2 reads SMNVEV (reference sequence). There are 17 residues in the CDR3. CDR3 in DNA: TGTGCCAGCAGTTCCTACTCCCGGGCGCCTTTAACCTACGAGCAGTACTTC. This sequence encodes CASSSYSRAPLTYEQYF.

The chain couples TRBV11-2 to TRBJ2-7, with 8 nucleotides matching TRBD1. Germline CDR1 reads SGHAT; CDR2 reads FQNNGV. The CDR3 contains 17 residues. With V trimmed by 0 bases and J by 2 bases, 9 bases remained unmatched. The CDR3 bases are TGTGCCAGCAGCTTAGACTGGGCAGGGGGCAGAGCCTACGAGCAGTACTTC. Its protein is CASSLDWAGGRAYEQYF.

J is TRBJ1-1 and V is TRBV6-1; D is perhaps TRBD1 (5 bases). The CDR3 contains 15 residues. V dropped 8 bases and J dropped 7 bases, with 23 bases sitting between them. The germline gives CDR1 MNHNS, CDR2 SASEGT. In DNA form, the CDR3 reads TGTGCCAGCCTTCCCCTAACCCGGGGGGTTGGTGAAGCTTTCTTT. It is translated as CASLPLTRGVGEAFF.

The gene calls are TRBV18 and TRBJ1-4; no reliable D call. Deletions cut 4 bases from V and 3 bases from J, with 9 bases between. CDR1 is KGHSH, CDR2 LQKENI, per germline. CDR3 length: 14 amino acids. This CDR3 reads CASSLRASNEKLFF. The CDR3 region has the DNA TGTGCCAGCTCACTCCGGGCCTCTAATGAAAAACTGTTTTTT.

This chain uses TRBV6-1 with TRBJ1-2; D is undetermined. The germline gives CDR1 MNHNS, CDR2 SASEGT. This CDR3 spans 14 amino acids. V was cut by 10 bases and J by 2 bases, with 17 bases left in between. CDR3 residues: CATLPSGRNYGYTF. Here the CDR3 DNA reads TGTGCCACCCTCCCATCCGGACGGAACTATGGCTACACCTTC.

This clone was observed a few times. This sequence joins TRBV2 and TRBJ1-2; 8 nucleotides agree with TRBD1. The CDR3 runs 14 residues. The V gene's germline CDR1 is SNHLY and CDR2 FYNNEI. The trim removed 5 bases at V and 2 bases at J, leaving 4 bases unmatched. This chain's CDR3 is CASSKTGDNYGYTF. Here the CDR3 DNA reads TGTGCCAGCAGTAAGACAGGGGACAACTATGGCTACACCTTC. Drawing the rest from reference TRBV2 and TRBJ1-2, the complete variable domain is EPEVTQTPSHQVTQMGQEVILRCVPISNHLYFYWYRQILGQKVEFLVSFYNNEISEKSEIFDDQFSVERPDGSNFTLKIRSTKLEDSAMYFCASSKTGDNYGYTFGSGTRLTVV.

The table lists this clone with a count of one. The chain joins TRBV4-1 to TRBJ2-1; tentatively, D is TRBD1 or TRBD2 (5 bases each). Trimming left V 5 bases short and J 5 bases short, with 16 bases between. Germline CDR1 and CDR2: MGHRA and YSYEKL. The CDR3 contains 15 residues. This CDR3 reads CASSSLMGTHNEQFF. The DNA of the CDR3 is TGCGCCAGCAGCTCCCTTATGGGGACCCACAATGAGCAGTTCTTC.

The chain couples TRBV29-1 to TRBJ1-1; 8 nucleotides agree with TRBD1. The CDR3 is 15 residues long. In germline, CDR1 is SQVTM, CDR2 ANQGSEA. The ends lost 7 bases at V and 3 bases at J; junction bases unmatched: 13. The CDR3 reads CSGGAGQGRDTEAFF. The DNA for the CDR3 is TGCAGCGGGGGGGCAGGACAGGGTAGGGACACTGAAGCTTTCTTT.

The chain is built from TRBV7-2 and TRBJ1-2; possibly TRBD1 for D (5 bases). CDR3 length: 13 amino acids. The V end was cut by 0 bases, the J end by 8 bases, with 10 bases between. Germline V gene data show CDR1 as SGHTA and CDR2 as FQGNSA. CDR3 loop: CASSLAGGTGYTF. Written as DNA, the CDR3 is TGTGCCAGCAGCTTAGCGGGGGGAACGGGCTACACCTTC. Full variable domain (missing parts from reference TRBV7-2 and TRBJ1-2): GAGVSQSPSNKVTEKGKDVELRCDPISGHTALYWYRQSLGQGLEFLIYFQGNSAPDKSGLPSDRFSAERTGGSVSTLTIQRTQQEDSAVYLCASSLAGGTGYTFGSGTRLTVV.

Remarks on this clone: The junction shows a germline mismatch at one end, possibly a read error. This rearrangement joins TRBV2 to TRBJ1-1; D gene ambiguous. This CDR3 is built from 11 residues. Germline-derived CDR1 and CDR2 are SNHLY and FYNNEI. CDR3 bases: TGTGCCAGCACCGAATGGGTCGTCAAAACTTTT. It is translated as CASTEWVVKTF.

This clone was seen only once. The chain has TRBV6-5 and TRBJ1-2, with TRBD1 as a possible D gene (5 bases). V was shortened by 4 bases and J by 3 bases, with 9 bases between the two germline ends. The germline V gene has CDR1 MNHEY and CDR2 SVGAGI. The CDR3 is 13 amino acids. This chain's CDR3 is CASSLQDYYGYTF. CDR3 DNA sequence: TGTGCCAGCAGTTTACAGGATTACTATGGCTACACCTTC.

V is TRBV5-4 and J is TRBJ1-2; the match to TRBD1 covers 9 bases. Germline values: CDR1 SGHNT, CDR2 YYREEE (reference sequence). CDR3 length equals 15 residues. V shed 3 bases, J shed 2 bases, and the junction held 5 bases outside the gene matches. CDR3 coding DNA: TGTGCCAGCAGCTCCCCGGGACAGGGAAACTATGGCTACACCTTC. This gives the protein CASSSPGQGNYGYTF. The entire variable domain, with the rest obtained from reference TRBV5-4 and TRBJ1-2, is as follows: ETGVTQSPTHLIKTRGQQVTLRCSSQSGHNTVSWYQQALGQGPQFIFQYYREEENGRGNFPPRFSGLQFPNYSSELNVNALELDDSALYLCASSSPGQGNYGYTFGSGTRLTVV.

The genes are TRBV6-6 and TRBJ2-5; D unresolved. V lost 8 bases and J 0 bases, leaving 7 bases between the germline ends. The CDR3 is made up of 12 amino acids. Germline loops: CDR1 MNHNY, CDR2 SVGAGI (reference sequence). CDR3 bases: TGTGCCAGCTCGGTCTACCAAGAGACCCAGTACTTC. Protein sequence: CASSVYQETQYF.

This chain joins TRBV9 and TRBJ2-3; no firm D call. CDR3 size: 14 residues. Deletions cut 3 bases from V and 2 bases from J, with 10 bases between. Per germline, CDR1 SGDLS and CDR2 YYNGEE. The CDR3 protein is CASSADVSTDTQYF. The CDR3 bases are TGTGCCAGCAGCGCGGACGTTTCCACAGATACGCAGTATTTT. Variable domain in full (rest from reference TRBV9 and TRBJ2-3): DSGVTQTPKHLITATGQRVTLRCSPRSGDLSVYWYQQSLDQGLQFLIQYYNGEERAKGNILERFSAQQFPDLHSELNLSSLELGDSALYFCASSADVSTDTQYFGPGTRLTVL.

J is TRBJ2-3 and V is TRBV6-5; maybe TRBD2 (5 bases). Germline CDR1 reads MNHEY; CDR2 reads SVGAGI. Trimming stripped 6 bases from V and 3 bases from J, with 13 bases between. CDR3 length equals 14 residues. The CDR3 sequence: CASSRLAATDTQYF. In nucleotides, the CDR3 is TGTGCCAGCAGCCGCCTAGCTGCGACAGATACGCAGTATTTT.

The V call is TRBV2, the J call TRBJ1-5, with a possible D match to TRBD1 (5 bases). The germline V gene has CDR1 SNHLY and CDR2 FYNNEI. V shed 8 bases and J shed 6 bases, with 17 bases lying between them. The CDR3 has 14 amino acids. CDR3 DNA sequence: TGTGCCAGCCGCGCGGGGGGGGGAACTCAGCCCCAGCATTTT. It codes for CASRAGGGTQPQHF.

The rearrangement links TRBV18 to TRBJ2-5, with 7 positions matching TRBD1. The CDR3 totals 14 residues. Germline CDR1 and CDR2: KGHSH and LQKENI. V shed 3 bases and J 5 bases; nucleotides not matched to a gene: 6. CDR3 in DNA: TGTGCCAGCTCACCTCGGACAGGTGGGGAGACCCAGTACTTC. This gives the protein CASSPRTGGETQYF.